This T cell receptor (beta chain) was recovered during a study of cytomegalovirus exposure and HLA in healthy donors (dated by TCRdb to 2016 to 2017). For the wider study: In an earlier analysis of under 600 of the donors, approximately 300 Gb of sequence data and 95 million to 130 million unique TCR beta sequences from about 190 million T cells were reported. Around 320 gigabases of sequencing data and 80 million or so unique TCR sequences were included in an early release covering over 600 HLA-typed donors. All discovery cohort repertoires had been generated using a single sequencing platform. Of the approximately 400 genotyped donors, approximately 80% fell in the genetic ancestry cluster associated with self-reported Caucasian donors. Using immunosequencing, the study profiled T cell repertoires from 500 to 800 subjects and related those repertoires to cytomegalovirus serostatus. Typing coverage varied by locus: about 620-630 donors for A, B, C, DRB1 and DQB1; under 550 for DQA1; more than 600 for DPA1; approximately 490 for DPB1. Alongside the repertoire data, information on donor age, sex, ethnicity and CMV serostatus was compiled. Rather than drawing on any new phenotypic data, the later analysis identified candidate immune exposures from TCR beta sequences and the way those sequences occurred across donors. On average, 235,054 unique TCR beta nucleotide sequences were sequenced per donor among a few hundred genotyped donors of the cohort, with roughly 18% of those sequences being non-productive. To predict cytomegalovirus infection status, the study combined high-throughput TCR immunosequencing, statistical association of individual TCRs with disease status, and machine learning. In a later analysis, previously published TCR beta repertoires from 666 donors were re-analyzed and high-resolution HLA genotyping was added so that TCR occurrence patterns could be studied. In an earlier analysis of roughly 600 of the donors, high-throughput TCR beta sequencing was used to judge whether each TCR beta V gene segment behaved as functional or pseudogenic. The study aimed to test whether signatures of past pathogen exposure could be identified by cataloging public T cell receptors. Class I and class II HLA loci were covered by the typing at four-digit resolution. Because of strong linkage in the cohort, a handful of DR-DQ haplotypes were treated as single units for association and clustering. Genome-wide SNP genotypes for about three fifths of the roughly 670 donors were used in a later genetic analysis, which treated that subset as a discovery cohort. Besides the first cohort of hundreds of subjects, a separate validation cohort made up of roughly 120 different subjects was used. Study-wide conclusions, independent of this receptor: Because the 87-base-pair reads could not distinguish some IMGT-functional V segments, including TRBV6-2 and TRBV6-3, those segments were excluded. In vitro tests confirmed that a few of the cytomegalovirus-associated TCR beta chains recognize cytomegalovirus antigens. While some public TCRs were present in many individuals, most TCR sequences turned up only very rarely across donors. Only TCR beta chains were sequenced in this cohort, and the absence of alpha or paired-chain data limited detectable features. The study gave a list of 150 to 200 TCR beta chains associated with cytomegalovirus. For the cohort, immune exposure information was limited to CMV serostatus. In a later analysis, several top co-occurrence clusters were reported to appear linked to parvovirus B19, influenza, CMV and Epstein-Barr virus. A further reported finding was that TCR beta sequences accurately predicted the HLA-A and HLA-B alleles for most subjects in the first cohort. In an earlier analysis of roughly 560 of the donors, most TCR beta V segments were observed in productive rearrangements about 90% or about 30% of the time, broadly matching IMGT annotations. Roughly uniform sequencing depth across donors was assumed in presence/absence analyses, although this assumption may not hold. According to a later analysis, TCR association rates differed among HLA loci, with DRB1 alleles showing the most associated TCRs and HLA-C alleles showing the fewest. The classifier was reported to diagnose cytomegalovirus status with high specificity and sensitivity in both the original and validation cohorts. In a later analysis, 15,000 to 20,000 TCR beta sequences were associated with specific HLA alleles at a false discovery rate of 0.05. According to the authors, the approach could potentially be generalized to other disease states and immunological phenotypes. A group of highly shared sequence variants was considered likely to be a technical artifact of the sequencing pipeline. Because counts were too low, some 17 rarely observed V segments, including chromosome 9 orphons, were excluded from the earlier analysis of 587 of the donors. Most CMV-associated TCR beta chains appeared to be HLA-restricted in a later analysis, and the HLA associations seemed to be driven largely by CMV exposure. According to a later genetic analysis, donors in an Asian-associated ancestry cluster had fewer N-insertions in productive TCRs than the approximately 650-donor mean. Because some donors lacked HLA typing at each locus, the association tests relied only on the typed subset. Linkage disequilibrium might explain the correlated functional status among segregating V segments, but an unknown experimental factor could not be ruled out. When HLA alleles, especially DR and DQ, strongly co-occurred, attributing TCR associations to individual alleles was difficult. A later genetic analysis associated a missense DCLRE1C variant with V-gene and J-gene trimming of TCR beta chains, and an independent cohort replicated the association. In a later analysis, HLA-associated TCR beta chains were found to be more clonally expanded and to have lower generation probabilities than equally common non-associated chains.

A remark on this clone: Which antigen it targets is not known. Base qualities are not provided; no much larger clone lies one nucleotide away.

Spanning cysteine to phenylalanine, the CDR3 consists of 14 amino acids. The CDR3 DNA has 42 bases and is translated from base 1. Looking up the germline V gene (reference sequence) yields CDR1 SSHAT and CDR2 FNYEAQ. Deletion took 7 bases off V and 3 bases off J, with a span of 15 bases between the germline ends. In total, roughly 710 healthy bone marrow donors made up the cohort. At the time of sampling, all cohort members were nominally healthy, though unrecorded immune exposures were likely present. The donor tested CMV seronegative, placing the donor among the approximately 360 seronegative members of the cohort. Every donor gave a peripheral blood sample, and the peripheral blood mononuclear cells from that sample were used for TCR beta sequencing. Genomic DNA extraction from the blood cell samples was performed with the Qiagen DNeasy Blood Extraction Kit. Libraries were constructed by the immunoSEQ multiplex PCR assay. For the multiplex PCR, a mixture combining 60 forward primers for TCR Vbeta segments and 13 reverse primers for TCR Jbeta segments was used. The CDR3 region of rearranged TCR beta genes was amplified from genomic DNA by a multiplex PCR assay. The Illumina HiSeq System was used to sequence the amplified TCR beta libraries as 87-base-pair reads. From the authors' description of their analysis: A later analysis tallied 75 million to 85 million unique TCR beta chains across the approximately 670 repertoires, and about 10 million of those chains were shared by two or more donors. To remove PCR and sequencing errors, raw reads were error-corrected and collapsed into unique sequences using a nearest-neighbor algorithm that merged closely related sequences. CDR3 sequences were aligned to IMGT reference sequences to assign V, D and J gene segments. For a sequence to be retained, a match of at least six nucleotides to both a V gene segment and a J gene segment was required. Rearrangements were classified as productive when the CDR3 lacked stop codons and remained in frame with V and J, and all other rearrangements were classified as non-productive. Following IMGT convention, CDR3 was defined as the stretch from the second conserved V-encoded cysteine to the conserved J-encoded phenylalanine. In an earlier analysis of around 600 of the donors, sequences lacking an unambiguous match to a single V gene segment were excluded. In an earlier analysis of 587 of the donors, V segments were called functional above 56.7% productive rearrangements and were called segregating when the between-donor standard deviation exceeded 5%. A statistical classification framework was built to diagnose cytomegalovirus status from the catalog of TCR beta chain sequences. In a later analysis, V and J genes were assigned by comparing TCR nucleotide sequences against IMGT/GENE-DB human TR gene sequences. Using the TCRdist pipeline, a later analysis assigned CDR3 sequences along with most-parsimonious VDJ recombination scenarios. A later analysis defined each TCR beta chain by its CDR3 amino acid sequence plus V-gene family, and excluded reads lacking a unique V-gene family. In a later analysis, 500 to 650 highly shared, low-generation-probability nucleotide sequences were removed to address suspected cross-contamination and a sequencing artifact. In a later analysis, a clonal expansion index for each public chain was calculated from normalized within-repertoire ranks of inferred template counts. A later analysis computed generation probabilities with a VDJ recombination model fitted to out-of-frame rearrangements, and checked the results against IGoR. In a later analysis, TCR-TCR, TCR-HLA and TCR-CMV co-occurrence was scored with hypergeometric tests, and a repertoire-size bias correction was applied to TCR pairs. A later analysis estimated false discovery rates by permuting HLA or CMV assignments 20 times. A later analysis grouped co-occurring TCRs with DBSCAN, adding TCRdist sequence similarity when clustering within HLA-allele-positive subsets. Repertoires with fewer than 30,000 or more than 120,000 public chains were left out of co-occurrence clustering, as were a few repertoires with anomalous nucleotide sharing. TCRdb stores this immuneACCESS table with in-frame sequences only. Part of the clones is absent; in the studies checked, under half of the shortfall reflects unresolved V genes, and no reason is known for the rest. The DNA was the basis for D and trimming; V, J and clone size are from that table. This sample comprises about 52,000 clones, 73% of them detected only once. The ten biggest clones cover around 3.1% of the sample.

The sequence was obtained from a man aged 18 to 30 in good health and CMV-seronegative. The rearranged segments are TRBV7-7 and TRBJ2-5, and the D gene may be TRBD2, 6 bases matching. Sequences were obtained from PBMCs. CDR3 reads: CASTQNPGEETQYF. At the DNA level, the sequence is TGTGCCAGCACCCAGAACCCGGGAGAAGAGACCCAGTACTTC.